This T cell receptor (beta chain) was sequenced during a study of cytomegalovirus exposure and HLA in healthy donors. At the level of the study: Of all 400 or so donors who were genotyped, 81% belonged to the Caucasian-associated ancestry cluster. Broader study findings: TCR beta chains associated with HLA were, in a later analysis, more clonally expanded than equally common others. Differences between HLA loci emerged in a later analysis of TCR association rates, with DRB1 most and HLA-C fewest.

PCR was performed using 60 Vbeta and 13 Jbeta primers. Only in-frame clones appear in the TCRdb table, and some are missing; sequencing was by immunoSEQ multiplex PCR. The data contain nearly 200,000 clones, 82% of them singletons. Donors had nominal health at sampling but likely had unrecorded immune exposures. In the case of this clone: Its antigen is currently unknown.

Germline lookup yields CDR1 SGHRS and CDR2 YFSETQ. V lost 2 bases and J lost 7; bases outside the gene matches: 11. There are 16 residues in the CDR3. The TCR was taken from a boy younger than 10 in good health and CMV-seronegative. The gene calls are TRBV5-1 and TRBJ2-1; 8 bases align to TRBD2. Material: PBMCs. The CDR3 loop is CASSFYGRGAENEQFF. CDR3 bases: TGCGCCAGCAGCTTCTATGGGCGGGGGGCGGAAAATGAGCAGTTCTTC.